Listed below are T cell receptor beta chains from one sample, sequenced in a study of OX40 agonist ivuxolimab in advanced cancers. Here immunoSEQ multiplex PCR was the method, and the copy in TCRdb shows in-frame clones only, minus some. The sample records fewer than 95,000 clones, around nine tenths being singletons. The sequenced sample was CD4+ or CD8+ T cells sorted from blood, obtained in a trial of the OX40 agonist ivuxolimab. Receptor source: an adult with an advanced solid tumor such as melanoma, head and neck, liver or kidney cancer. CDR3s include the opening cysteine and the closing phenylalanine or tryptophan. A D gene is named only where the DNA matches it firmly. Clone sizes are given selectively: once, few, many, or a class where the clone is expanded.

D	V	J	size	CDR3	DNA
-	TRBV5-1	TRBJ2-3	-	CASSPSGDSADTQYF	TGCGCCAGCAGCCCCTCTGGGGATTCGGCAGATACGCAGTATTTT
-	TRBV5-4	TRBJ1-3	-	CASSSEGSNPPGNTIYF	TGTGCCAGCAGTTCCGAGGGCAGTAACCCTCCTGGAAACACCATATATTTT
TRBD1	TRBV7-9	TRBJ2-3	-	CASSVGTGGAQYF	TGTGCCAGCAGCGTTGGGACAGGGGGCGCGCAGTATTTT
-	TRBV7-3	TRBJ2-3	once	CASSPSGGLGTQYF	TGTGCCAGCAGCCCCTCGGGCGGTTTGGGGACGCAGTATTTT
-	TRBV6-5	TRBJ2-1	-	CASTKQWNDEQFF	TGTGCCAGCACCAAACAATGGAACGATGAGCAGTTCTTC
-	TRBV7-8	TRBJ1-4	-	CASSPGVGGRMEKLFF	TGTGCCAGCAGCCCCGGGGTCGGGGGGCGGATGGAAAAACTGTTTTTT
TRBD2	TRBV7-2	TRBJ2-3	-	CASSFTSGGGGYTDTQYF	TGTGCCAGCAGCTTTACTAGCGGGGGTGGCGGGTACACAGATACGCAGTATTTT
-	TRBV6-1	TRBJ1-2	few	CASSDGPWGSYGYTF	TGTGCCAGCAGTGATGGACCCTGGGGTAGCTATGGCTACACCTTC
-	TRBV4-2	TRBJ2-7	-	CASSQDGGGQISYEQYF	TGTGCCAGCAGCCAAGATGGCGGGGGCCAAATTTCCTACGAGCAGTACTTC
-	TRBV5-4	TRBJ1-2	-	CASSLKLQEVVGGYTF	TGTGCCAGCAGCTTGAAGCTACAGGAGGTGGTCGGCGGCTACACCTTC
-	TRBV7-2	TRBJ2-2	-	CASTFDPSTGELFF	TGTGCCAGCACCTTCGACCCAAGCACCGGGGAGCTGTTTTTT